The sample holds a few counts of the clone carrying this T cell receptor beta chain. No antigen is known for it. These data belong to a study of T cell repertoires in cytomegalovirus infection. Study overall: The study used recently identified HLA-C-restricted and well-studied HLA-B-restricted CMV epitopes. Matching HLA type, along with CMV infection, was indicated by public TCR beta signatures.

MiXCR, run by TCRdb on the reads, gives a single entry per CDR3 protein. The sample holds about 470,000 distinct CDR3 sequences; about 39% are singletons and the top ten take about 41%. Whole-study results and caveats: Carriers of CMV and the relevant HLA type were discriminated by public TCR beta frequency.

There are 14 residues in the CDR3. Trimming shortened V by 3 bases and J by 6 bases, and 14 bases separated the two germline ends. Germline V gene sequence: CDR1 MNHEY, CDR2 SMNVEV (reference sequence). The source material was cultured PBMCs, sampled from culture after CMV antigen stimulation. This clonotype was sampled from a human donor in good health (CMV status not recorded). Some clones in this sample may be carry-over from other donors' samples. The genes are TRBV27 and TRBJ1-1; D gene uncertain. DNA of the CDR3: TGTGCCAGCAGTTTCGGCGAAAGGGCGTCTGAAGCTTTCTTT. As protein: CASSFGERASEAFF.